These 3 T cell receptor beta chains share one sample of origin, sequenced in a study of T cell repertoires in cytomegalovirus infection. For these receptors, no antigen is known. From the reads, TCRdb called clonotypes with MiXCR, one entry per CDR3 protein. The data contain around 430,000 distinct CDR3 sequences, approximately 40% of them singletons. The starting material was cultured PBMCs, obtained from culture after CMV antigen stimulation. All receptors derive from a human donor in good health (CMV status not recorded). Some clones in this sample may be carry-over from other donors' samples.

The chain uses TRBV6-2 or TRBV6-3 and TRBJ2-7, with TRBD2 matching over 9 bases. This CDR3 comprises 15 residues. The V gene's germline CDR1 is MNHEY and CDR2 SVGEGT. V was pared by 7 bases and J by 2 bases, with 9 bases of the junction left unmatched. The CDR3 reads CASTRGGRAPYEQYF. In DNA, the CDR3 is TGTGCCAGCACGAGGGGCGGGAGGGCCCCCTACGAGCAGTACTTC.

The chain uses TRBV7-9 and TRBJ2-2; possible D gene TRBD2, 5 bases. Germline lookup yields CDR1 SEHNR and CDR2 FQNEAQ (reference sequence). CDR3 length equals 16 residues. Trimming stripped 8 bases from V and 0 bases from J, with 16 bases between. The CDR3 here is CASGRSGGSNTGELFF. CDR3 DNA: TGTGCCAGCGGGCGGAGTGGAGGATCGAACACCGGGGAGCTGTTTTTT.

This clonotype was recorded a few times. V usage is TRBV11-2 and J usage is TRBJ2-5; D perhaps matches TRBD1 (6 bases). Germline V lookup: CDR1 SGHAT, CDR2 FQNNGV. Between the trimmed V and J ends, which lost 5 bases and 13 bases, there was a span of 17 bases. The CDR3 runs 12 residues. CDR3 coding DNA: TGTGCCAGCAGCAAGGACAGTGGAACAGGGTACTTC. Residues: CASSKDSGTGYF.